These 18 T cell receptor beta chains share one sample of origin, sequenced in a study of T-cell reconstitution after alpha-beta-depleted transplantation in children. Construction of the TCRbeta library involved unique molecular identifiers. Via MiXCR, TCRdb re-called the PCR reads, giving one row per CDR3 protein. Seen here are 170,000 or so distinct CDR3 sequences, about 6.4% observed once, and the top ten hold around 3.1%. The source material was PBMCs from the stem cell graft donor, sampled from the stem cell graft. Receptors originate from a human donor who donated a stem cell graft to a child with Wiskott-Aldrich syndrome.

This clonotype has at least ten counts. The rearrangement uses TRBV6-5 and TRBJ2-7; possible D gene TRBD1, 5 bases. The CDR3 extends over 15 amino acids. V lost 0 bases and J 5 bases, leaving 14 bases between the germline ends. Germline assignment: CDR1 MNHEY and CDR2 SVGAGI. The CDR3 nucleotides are TGTGCCAGCAGTTACTCGATGGGGCCTGAGAACGAGCAGTACTTC. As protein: CASSYSMGPENEQYF.

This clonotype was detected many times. The CDR3 is CASSDPQTEYGYTF. CDR3 coding DNA: TGTGCCAGCAGTGACCCACAGACGGAGTATGGCTACACCTTC. This rearrangement joins TRBV25-1 to TRBJ1-2; D remains ambiguous. CDR1 MGHDK and CDR2 SYGVNS come from the germline V gene. The CDR3 length is 14 residues. The germline V and J ends were trimmed by 3 bases and 5 bases, with 13 bases remaining between them.

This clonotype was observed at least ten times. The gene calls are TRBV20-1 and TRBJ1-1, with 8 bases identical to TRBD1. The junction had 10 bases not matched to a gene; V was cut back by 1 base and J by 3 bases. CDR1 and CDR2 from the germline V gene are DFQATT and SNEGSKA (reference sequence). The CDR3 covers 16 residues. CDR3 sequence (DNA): TGCAGTGCTAGAGGGACAGGGTGGGGTAGGGACACTGAAGCTTTCTTT. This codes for CSARGTGWGRDTEAFF.

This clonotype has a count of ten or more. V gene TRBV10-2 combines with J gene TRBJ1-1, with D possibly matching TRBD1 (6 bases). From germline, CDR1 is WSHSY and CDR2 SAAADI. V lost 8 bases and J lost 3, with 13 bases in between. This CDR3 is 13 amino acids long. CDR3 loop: CASAKGGYTEAFF. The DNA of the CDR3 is TGCGCCAGCGCGAAAGGGGGTTACACTGAAGCTTTCTTT.

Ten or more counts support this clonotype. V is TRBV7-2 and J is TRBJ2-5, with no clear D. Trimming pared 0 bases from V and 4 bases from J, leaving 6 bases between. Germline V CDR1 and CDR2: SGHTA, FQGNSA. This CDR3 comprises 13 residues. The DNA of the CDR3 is TGTGCCAGCAGCTTAGCAGCCCCAGAGACCCAGTACTTC. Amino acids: CASSLAAPETQYF.

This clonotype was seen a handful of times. CDR3 DNA: TGTGCCAGCAGCGCCCAGCGAGGGGCAGGAGGCTACACCTTC. Translating gives CASSAQRGAGGYTF. V usage is TRBV7-2 and J usage is TRBJ1-2; D might be TRBD1 (5 bases). Trimming took 5 bases from V and 8 from J, leaving 18 bases between them. Per the germline V gene, CDR1 is SGHTA and CDR2 is FQGNSA. CDR3 size: 14 residues.

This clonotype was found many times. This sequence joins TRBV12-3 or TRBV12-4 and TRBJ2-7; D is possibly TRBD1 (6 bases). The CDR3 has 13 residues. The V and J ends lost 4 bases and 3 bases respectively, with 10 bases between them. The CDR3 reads CASSSGQIYEQYF. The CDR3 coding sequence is TGTGCCAGCAGTTCTGGACAGATCTACGAGCAGTACTTC.

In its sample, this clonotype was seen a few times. CDR3 DNA sequence: TGCAGTGCCCCGCCGATACTCTCCTACAATGAGCAGTTCTTC. This gives the protein CSAPPILSYNEQFF. This chain joins TRBV20-1 and TRBJ2-1; unclear D gene. This CDR3 is built from 14 residues. V lost 6 bases, J lost 0 bases, and 12 bases lay in between. Germline assignment: CDR1 DFQATT and CDR2 SNEGSKA (reference sequence).

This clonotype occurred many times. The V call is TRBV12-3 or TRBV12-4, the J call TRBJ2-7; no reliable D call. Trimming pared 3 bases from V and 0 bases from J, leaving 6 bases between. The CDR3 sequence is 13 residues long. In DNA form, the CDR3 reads TGTGCCAGCAGTTTTGGGAACTCCTACGAGCAGTACTTC. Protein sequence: CASSFGNSYEQYF.

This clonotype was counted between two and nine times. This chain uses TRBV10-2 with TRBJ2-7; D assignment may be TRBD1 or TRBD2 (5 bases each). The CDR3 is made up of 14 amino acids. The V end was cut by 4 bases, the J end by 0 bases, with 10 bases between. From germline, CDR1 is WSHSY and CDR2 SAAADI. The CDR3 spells CASSVIGTSYEQYF. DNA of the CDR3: TGCGCCAGCAGTGTTATCGGGACCTCCTACGAGCAGTACTTC.

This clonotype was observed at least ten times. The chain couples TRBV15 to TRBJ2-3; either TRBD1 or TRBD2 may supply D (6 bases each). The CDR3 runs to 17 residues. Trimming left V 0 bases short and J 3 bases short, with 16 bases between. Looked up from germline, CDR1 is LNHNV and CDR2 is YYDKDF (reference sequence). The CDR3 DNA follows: TGTGCCACCAGCAGAGATCTGATCGGGGGCAGAACAGATACGCAGTATTTT. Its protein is CATSRDLIGGRTDTQYF.

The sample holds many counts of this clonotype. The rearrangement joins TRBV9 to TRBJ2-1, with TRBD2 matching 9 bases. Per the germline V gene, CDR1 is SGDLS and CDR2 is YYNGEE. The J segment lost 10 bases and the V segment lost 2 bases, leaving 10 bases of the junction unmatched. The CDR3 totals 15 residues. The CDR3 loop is CASSVSGSAMGEQFF. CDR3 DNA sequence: TGTGCCAGCAGCGTTAGCGGGAGTGCGATGGGGGAGCAGTTCTTC.

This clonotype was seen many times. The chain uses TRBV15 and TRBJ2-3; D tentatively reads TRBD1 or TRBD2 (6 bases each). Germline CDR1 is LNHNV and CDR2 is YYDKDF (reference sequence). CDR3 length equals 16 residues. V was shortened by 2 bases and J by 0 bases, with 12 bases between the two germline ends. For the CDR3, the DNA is TGTGCCACCAGCAGAACAACAGGGAGGAGCACAGATACGCAGTATTTT. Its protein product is CATSRTTGRSTDTQYF. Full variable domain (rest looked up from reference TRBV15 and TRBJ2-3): DAMVIQNPRYQVTQFGKPVTLSCSQTLNHNVMYWYQQKSSQAPKLLFHYYDKDFNNEADTPDNFQSRRPNTSFCFLDIRSPGLGDTAMYLCATSRTTGRSTDTQYFGPGTRLTVL.

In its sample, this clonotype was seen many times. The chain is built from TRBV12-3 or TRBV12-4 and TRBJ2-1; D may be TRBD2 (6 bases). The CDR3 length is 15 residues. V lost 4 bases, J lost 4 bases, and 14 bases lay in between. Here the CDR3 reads CASSSSGRLYNEQFF. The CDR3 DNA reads TGTGCCAGCAGTTCAAGCGGGCGACTATACAATGAGCAGTTCTTC.

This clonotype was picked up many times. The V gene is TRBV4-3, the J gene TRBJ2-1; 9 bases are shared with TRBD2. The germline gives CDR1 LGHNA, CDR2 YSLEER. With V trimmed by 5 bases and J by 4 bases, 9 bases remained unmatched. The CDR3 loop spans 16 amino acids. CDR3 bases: TGCGCCAGCAGCTCTATAGCGGGAGTATCGTACAATGAGCAGTTCTTC. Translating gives CASSSIAGVSYNEQFF.

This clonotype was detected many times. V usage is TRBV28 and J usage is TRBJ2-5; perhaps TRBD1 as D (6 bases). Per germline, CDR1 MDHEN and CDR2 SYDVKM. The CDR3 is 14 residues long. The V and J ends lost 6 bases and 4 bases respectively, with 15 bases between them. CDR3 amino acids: CASRPWRGGETQYF. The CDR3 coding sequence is TGTGCCAGCAGGCCCTGGAGAGGGGGAGAGACCCAGTACTTC.

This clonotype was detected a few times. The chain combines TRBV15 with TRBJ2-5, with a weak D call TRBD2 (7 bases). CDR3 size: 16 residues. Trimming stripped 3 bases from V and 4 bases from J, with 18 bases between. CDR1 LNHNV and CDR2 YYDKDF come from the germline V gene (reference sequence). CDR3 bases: TGTGCCACCAGCAGGGGTGGGGGGGGGCTGGGAGAGACCCAGTACTTC. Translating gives CATSRGGGGLGETQYF.

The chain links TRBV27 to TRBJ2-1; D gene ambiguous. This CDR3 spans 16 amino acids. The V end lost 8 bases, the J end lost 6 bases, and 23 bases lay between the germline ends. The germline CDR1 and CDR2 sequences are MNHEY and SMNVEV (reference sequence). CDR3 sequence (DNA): TGTGCCAGCTCTACGAAGGGAACGCTCCGACTCAATGAGCAGTTCTTC. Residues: CASSTKGTLRLNEQFF.